This T cell receptor (beta chain) derives from a study of Graves' ophthalmopathy and Graves' hyperthyroidism. In the study overall: Peripheral blood samples were taken at initial diagnosis, before any treatment. General study points: Thyroid clonotypes that were expanded above 0.001 frequency mostly also appeared in blood.

This CDR3 has 14 residues. Germline V gives CDR1 MNHEY, CDR2 SVGEGT. Trimming took 6 bases from V and 2 from J; bases not matched to a gene: 4. There are many counts of this clonotype. Antigen: not known. Amplifying from RNA transcripts, the study obtained TCR beta CDR3 regions. HTBI primers were used in a first-round RT-PCR, which preceded a second-round multiplex PCR. One entry per CDR3 protein results from TCRdb running MiXCR on the multiplex PCR reads. The sample contains around 340,000 distinct CDR3 sequences, about 17% of which appear only once. This rearrangement joins TRBV6-2 or TRBV6-3 to TRBJ2-7; TRBD1 matches 10 bases. Sequenced material: peripheral blood. This sequence originates from an adult man with Graves' ophthalmopathy. The CDR3 coding sequence is TGTGCCAGCAGGTCCGGGACAGGGGCCTACGAGCAGTACTTC. Protein: CASRSGTGAYEQYF.